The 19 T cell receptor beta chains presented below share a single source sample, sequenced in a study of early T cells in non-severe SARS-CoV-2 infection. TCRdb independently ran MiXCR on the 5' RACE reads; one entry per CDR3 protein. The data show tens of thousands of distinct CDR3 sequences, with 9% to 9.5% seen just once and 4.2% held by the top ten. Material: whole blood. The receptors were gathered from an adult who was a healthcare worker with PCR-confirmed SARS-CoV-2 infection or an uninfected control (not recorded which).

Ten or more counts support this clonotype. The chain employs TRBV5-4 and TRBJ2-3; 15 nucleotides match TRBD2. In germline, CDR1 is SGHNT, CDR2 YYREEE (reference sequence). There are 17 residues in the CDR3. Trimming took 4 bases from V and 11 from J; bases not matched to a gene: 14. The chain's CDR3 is CASSQTWSGLAGGEQYF. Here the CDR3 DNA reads TGTGCCAGCAGCCAAACCTGGTCGGGACTAGCGGGGGGAGAGCAGTATTTT.

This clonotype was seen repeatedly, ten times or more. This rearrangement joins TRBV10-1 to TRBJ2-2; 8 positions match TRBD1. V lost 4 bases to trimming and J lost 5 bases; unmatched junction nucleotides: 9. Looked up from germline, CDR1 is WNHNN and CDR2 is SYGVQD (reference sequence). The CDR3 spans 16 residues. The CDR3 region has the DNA TGCGCCAGCAGTGGGTCGGGGACAGGACCAACCGGGGAGCTGTTTTTT. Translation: CASSGSGTGPTGELFF.

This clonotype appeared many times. CDR3 residues: CASSQEISGLAGGLDSEQFF. The CDR3 DNA reads TGCGCCAGCAGCCAAGAAATTAGTGGCCTAGCGGGAGGGCTTGACAGTGAGCAGTTCTTC. The rearrangement joins TRBV4-3 to TRBJ2-1; 12 nucleotides align to TRBD2. V lost 0 bases and J lost 9; bases outside the gene matches: 18. Germline lookup yields CDR1 LGHNA and CDR2 YSLEER. The CDR3 length is 20 residues.

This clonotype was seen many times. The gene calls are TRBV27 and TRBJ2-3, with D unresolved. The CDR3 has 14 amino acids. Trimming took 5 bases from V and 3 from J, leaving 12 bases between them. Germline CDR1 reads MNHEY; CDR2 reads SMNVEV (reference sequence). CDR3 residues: CASSPPVLTDTQYF. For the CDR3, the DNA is TGTGCCAGCAGTCCCCCAGTATTAACAGATACGCAGTATTTT.

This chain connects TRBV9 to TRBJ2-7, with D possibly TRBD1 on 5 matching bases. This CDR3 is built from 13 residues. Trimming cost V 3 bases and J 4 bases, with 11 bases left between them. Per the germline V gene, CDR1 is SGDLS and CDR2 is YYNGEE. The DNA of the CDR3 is TGTGCCAGCAGCGGGGGCAACTCATACGAGCAGTACTTC. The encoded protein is CASSGGNSYEQYF.

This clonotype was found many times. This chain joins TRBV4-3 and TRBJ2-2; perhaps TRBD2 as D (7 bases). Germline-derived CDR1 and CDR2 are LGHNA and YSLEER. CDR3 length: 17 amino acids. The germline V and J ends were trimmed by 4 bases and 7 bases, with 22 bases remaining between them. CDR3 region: CASSPGGGGGSNGELFF. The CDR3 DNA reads TGCGCCAGCAGCCCGGGGGGCGGTGGGGGCAGCAACGGGGAGCTGTTTTTT.

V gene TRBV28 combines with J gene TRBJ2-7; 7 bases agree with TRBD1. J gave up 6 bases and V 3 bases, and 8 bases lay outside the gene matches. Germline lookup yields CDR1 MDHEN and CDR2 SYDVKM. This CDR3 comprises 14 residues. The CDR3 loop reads CASSFTRAGGEQYF. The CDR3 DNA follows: TGTGCCAGCAGTTTTACCAGGGCAGGGGGCGAGCAGTACTTC.

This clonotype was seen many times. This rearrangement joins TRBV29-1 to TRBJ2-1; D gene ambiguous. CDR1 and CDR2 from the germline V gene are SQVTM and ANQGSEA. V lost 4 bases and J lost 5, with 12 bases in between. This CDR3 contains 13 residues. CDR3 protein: CSVANHGDNEQFF. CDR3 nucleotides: TGCAGCGTTGCTAATCACGGAGACAATGAGCAGTTCTTC.

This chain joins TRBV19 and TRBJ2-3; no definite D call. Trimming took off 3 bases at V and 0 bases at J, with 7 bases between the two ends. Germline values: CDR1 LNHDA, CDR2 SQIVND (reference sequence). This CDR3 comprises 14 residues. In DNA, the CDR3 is TGTGCCAGTAGTATGGGCGGCAGCACAGATACGCAGTATTTT. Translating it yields CASSMGGSTDTQYF. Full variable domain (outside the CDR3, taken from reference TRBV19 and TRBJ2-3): DGGITQSPKYLFRKEGQNVTLSCEQNLNHDAMYWYRQDPGQGLRLIYYSQIVNDFQKGDIAEGYSVSREKKESFPLTVTSAQKNPTAFYLCASSMGGSTDTQYFGPGTRLTVL.

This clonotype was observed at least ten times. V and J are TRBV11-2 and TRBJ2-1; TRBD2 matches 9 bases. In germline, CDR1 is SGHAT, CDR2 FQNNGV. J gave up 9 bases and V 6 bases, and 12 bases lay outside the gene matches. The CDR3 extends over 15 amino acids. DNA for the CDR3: TGTGCCAGCAGTCCGGAACCTAGCGGGAATTCTGAGCAGTTCTTC. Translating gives CASSPEPSGNSEQFF.

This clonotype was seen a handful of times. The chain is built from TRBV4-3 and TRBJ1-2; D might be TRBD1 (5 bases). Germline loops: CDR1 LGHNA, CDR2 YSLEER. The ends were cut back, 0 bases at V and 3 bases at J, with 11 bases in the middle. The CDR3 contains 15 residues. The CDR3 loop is CASSQDPGNYYGYTF. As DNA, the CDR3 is TGCGCCAGCAGCCAAGATCCAGGGAATTACTATGGCTACACCTTC.

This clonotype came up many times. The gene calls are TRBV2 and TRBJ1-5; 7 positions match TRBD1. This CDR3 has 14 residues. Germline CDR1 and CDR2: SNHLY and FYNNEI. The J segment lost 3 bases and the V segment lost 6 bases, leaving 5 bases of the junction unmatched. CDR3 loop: CASRLDRDNQPQHF. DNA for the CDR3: TGTGCCAGCAGACTCGACAGGGACAATCAGCCCCAGCATTTT.

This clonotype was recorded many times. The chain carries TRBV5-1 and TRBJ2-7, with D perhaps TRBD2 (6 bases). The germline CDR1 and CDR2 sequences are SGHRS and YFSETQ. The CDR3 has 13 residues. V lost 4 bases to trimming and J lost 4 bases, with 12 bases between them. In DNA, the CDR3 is TGCGCCAGCAGCACGGAGGGTGCTTACGAGCAGTACTTC. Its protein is CASSTEGAYEQYF.

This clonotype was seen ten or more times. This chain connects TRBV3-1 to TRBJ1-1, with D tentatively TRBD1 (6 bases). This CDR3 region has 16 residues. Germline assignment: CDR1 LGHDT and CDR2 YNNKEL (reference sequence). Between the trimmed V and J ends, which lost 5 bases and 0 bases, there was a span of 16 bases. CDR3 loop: CASSSRNRDLNTEAFF. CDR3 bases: TGTGCCAGCAGCAGTCGCAACAGGGATTTGAACACTGAAGCTTTCTTT.

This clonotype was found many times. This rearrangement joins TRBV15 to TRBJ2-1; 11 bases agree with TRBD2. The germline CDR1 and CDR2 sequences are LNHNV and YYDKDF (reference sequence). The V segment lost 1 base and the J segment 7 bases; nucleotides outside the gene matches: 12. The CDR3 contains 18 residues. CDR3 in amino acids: CATSRAYLTSGRRNEQFF. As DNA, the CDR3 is TGTGCCACCAGCAGAGCCTACCTCACTAGCGGGAGACGAAATGAGCAGTTCTTC.

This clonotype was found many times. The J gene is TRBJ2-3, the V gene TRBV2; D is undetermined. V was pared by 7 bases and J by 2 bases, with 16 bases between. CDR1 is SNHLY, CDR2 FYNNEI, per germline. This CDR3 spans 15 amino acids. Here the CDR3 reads CASMGNLGPTDTQYF. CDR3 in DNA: TGTGCCAGCATGGGGAACCTAGGACCCACAGATACGCAGTATTTT. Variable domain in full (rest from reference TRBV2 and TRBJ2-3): EPEVTQTPSHQVTQMGQEVILRCVPISNHLYFYWYRQILGQKVEFLVSFYNNEISEKSEIFDDQFSVERPDGSNFTLKIRSTKLEDSAMYFCASMGNLGPTDTQYFGPGTRLTVL.

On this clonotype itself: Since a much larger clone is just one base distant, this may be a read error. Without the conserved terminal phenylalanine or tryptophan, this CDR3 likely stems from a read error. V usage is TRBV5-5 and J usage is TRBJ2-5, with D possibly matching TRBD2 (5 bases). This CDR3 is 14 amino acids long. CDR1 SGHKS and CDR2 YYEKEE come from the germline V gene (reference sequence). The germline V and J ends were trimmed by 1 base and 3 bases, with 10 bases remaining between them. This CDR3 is CASSLSLAEETQYS. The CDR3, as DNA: TGTGCCAGCAGCTTGAGTCTAGCTGAAGAGACCCAGTACTCC.

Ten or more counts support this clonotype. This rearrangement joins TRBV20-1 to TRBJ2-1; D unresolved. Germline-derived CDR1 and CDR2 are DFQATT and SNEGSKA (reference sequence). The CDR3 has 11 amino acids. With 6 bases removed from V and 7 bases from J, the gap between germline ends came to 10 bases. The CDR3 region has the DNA TGCAGTGCCCGACCACTTAATGAGCAGTTCTTC. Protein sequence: CSARPLNEQFF.

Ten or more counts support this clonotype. CDR3 nucleotides: TGTGCCAGCAGCTTTAGTGACTTGGCGGAGACCCAGTACTTC. The encoded protein is CASSFSDLAETQYF. The chain uses TRBV7-9 and TRBJ2-5; no clear D. The germline CDR1 and CDR2 sequences are SEHNR and FQNEAQ (reference sequence). V was cut by 3 bases and J by 5 bases, with 13 bases left in between. The CDR3 length is 14 residues.